These T cell receptor beta chains were read from a single sample in a study of blood T cell repertoires in COVID-19. Generated by immunoSEQ multiplex PCR, the TCRdb table keeps only in-frame clones and is missing some. The sample holds 350,000 to 450,000 clones, more than 70% seen once. Sequenced material: PBMCs or T cells enriched from blood (not recorded which). The receptors were sampled from a woman younger than 35 who had been exposed to COVID-19. Both conserved end residues are part of each CDR3. The D gene is left open where the match is weak. Not all rows give a size; the values are once, few, many and, for expanded clones, a class.

D gene | J gene | CDR3 length | V gene | clone size | CDR3 DNA | CDR3 protein
NA | TRBJ2-7 | 12 | TRBV9 | NA | TGTGCCAGCAGCGCGCAGGGTTACGAGCAGTACTTC | CASSAQGYEQYF
NA | TRBJ2-3 | 17 | TRBV4-3 | NA | TGCGCCAGCAGCCCGCGACTAGAGCCCTCTAGCACAGATACGCAGTATTTT | CASSPRLEPSSTDTQYF
NA | TRBJ1-5 | 15 | TRBV19 | NA | TGTGCCAGTAGTATTTTCAGGGGCGGCGATCAGCCCCAGCATTTT | CASSIFRGGDQPQHF
NA | TRBJ2-7 | 13 | TRBV7-9 | NA | TGTGCCAGCACCTACGAGGTAGACCACGAGCAGTACTTC | CASTYEVDHEQYF
TRBD2 | TRBJ2-7 | 15 | TRBV10-3 | NA | TGTGCCATCAGTCGTAGCGGGGAGAGCTCCTACGAGCAGTACTTC | CAISRSGESSYEQYF
NA | TRBJ1-4 | 15 | TRBV15 | NA | TGTGCCACCAGCAGCAGTCTCGCAACTAATGAAAAACTGTTTTTT | CATSSSLATNEKLFF
TRBD1 | TRBJ2-1 | 13 | TRBV27 | NA | TGTGCCAGCGGAAAACAGGGGGCCAATGAGCAGTTCTTC | CASGKQGANEQFF
TRBD1 | TRBJ1-1 | 15 | TRBV4-1 | NA | TGCGCCAGCAGCCACAGGACAGGGGCTGGCACTGAAGCTTTCTTT | CASSHRTGAGTEAFF
NA | TRBJ1-2 | 12 | TRBV28 | NA | TGTGCCAGCAGTTCAGGGAACTATGGCTACACCTTC | CASSSGNYGYTF
TRBD1 | TRBJ1-5 | 14 | TRBV3-1/TRBV3-2 | NA | TGTGCCAGCAGCCCAGGGACAGGGAATCAGCCCCAGCATTTT | CASSPGTGNQPQHF
NA | TRBJ1-5 | 15 | TRBV6-5 | NA | TGTGCCAGCAGTTACTCGGAGGGAAGCAATCAGCCCCAGCATTTT | CASSYSEGSNQPQHF
TRBD2 | TRBJ2-7 | 18 | TRBV10-2 | once | TGCGCCAGCAGTGAGCGGCAGGGTTTCAAGCGGGAACCCTACGAGCAGTACTTC | CASSERQGFKREPYEQYF
TRBD2 | TRBJ2-7 | 15 | TRBV7-6 | once | TGTGCCAGCAGCTTCCTCGGGACTAGCAAATCTCCGGGGTACTTC | CASSFLGTSKSPGYF
TRBD2 | TRBJ2-5 | 14 | TRBV28 | NA | TGTGCCAGCAGTCCGCTAGGACTAGAAGAGACCCAGTACTTC | CASSPLGLEETQYF
TRBD2 | TRBJ2-3 | 19 | TRBV4-2 | NA | TGTGCCAGCAGCCAAGATTCGCTTCTAGCGGGGGGTCCCACAGATACGCAGTATTTT | CASSQDSLLAGGPTDTQYF
TRBD1 | TRBJ1-4 | 14 | TRBV9 | NA | TGTGCCAGCAGCACCCGAGACAGGGCTGAAAAACTGTTTTTT | CASSTRDRAEKLFF
NA | TRBJ2-1 | 15 | TRBV11-2 | few | TGTGCCAGCAGCTTAGCTAGCGACCCGGCCAGAGAGCAGTTCTTC | CASSLASDPAREQFF